This T cell receptor beta chain was found in a study of cytomegalovirus exposure and HLA in healthy donors. PCR involved 60 Vbeta and 13 Jbeta primers. Data came from immunoSEQ multiplex PCR; TCRdb stores just in-frame clones and leaves some out. The sample consists of 250,000 to 350,000 clones, about 80% of them appearing once. Per the germline V gene, CDR1 is MNHEY and CDR2 is SMNVEV (reference sequence). V lost 5 bases and J lost 7; bases outside the gene matches: 5. This CDR3 has 12 residues. Regarding this clone: The antigen remains undetermined.

Study observations and caveats: Later analysis indicated greater clonal expansion among HLA-associated TCR beta chains than among equally common other chains.

V gene TRBV27 combines with J gene TRBJ2-7; 7 nucleotides match TRBD1. This TCR derives from a girl aged 2-15 years in good health and CMV-seronegative. The material sequenced was PBMCs. The CDR3 is CASSPHRGEQYF. DNA for the CDR3: TGTGCCAGCAGTCCGCACAGGGGTGAGCAGTACTTC.